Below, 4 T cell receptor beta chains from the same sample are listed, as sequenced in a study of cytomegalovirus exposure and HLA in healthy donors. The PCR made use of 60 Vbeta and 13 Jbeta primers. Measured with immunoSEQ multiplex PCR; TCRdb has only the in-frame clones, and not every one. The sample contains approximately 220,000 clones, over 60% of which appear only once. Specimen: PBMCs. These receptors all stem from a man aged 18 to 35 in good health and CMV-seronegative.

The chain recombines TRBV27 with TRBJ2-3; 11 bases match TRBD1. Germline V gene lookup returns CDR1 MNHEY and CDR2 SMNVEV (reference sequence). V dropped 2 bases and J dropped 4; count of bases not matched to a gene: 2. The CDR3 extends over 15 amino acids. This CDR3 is CASSLPGQGADTQYF. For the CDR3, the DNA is TGTGCCAGCAGTTTACCGGGACAGGGGGCAGATACGCAGTATTTT.

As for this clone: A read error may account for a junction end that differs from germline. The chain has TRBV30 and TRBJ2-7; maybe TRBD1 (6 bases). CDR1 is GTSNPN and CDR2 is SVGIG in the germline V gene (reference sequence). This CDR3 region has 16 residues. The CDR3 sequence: CARSAPGDTPSYEQYF. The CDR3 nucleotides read TGTGCCCGGAGTGCCCCTGGGGACACCCCTTCCTACGAGCAGTACTTC.

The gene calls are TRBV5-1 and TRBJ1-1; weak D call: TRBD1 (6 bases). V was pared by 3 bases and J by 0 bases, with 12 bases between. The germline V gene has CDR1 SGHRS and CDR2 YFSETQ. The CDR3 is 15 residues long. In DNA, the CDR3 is TGCGCCAGCAGCTCGTCGGGACACTTGAACACTGAAGCTTTCTTT. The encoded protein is CASSSSGHLNTEAFF.

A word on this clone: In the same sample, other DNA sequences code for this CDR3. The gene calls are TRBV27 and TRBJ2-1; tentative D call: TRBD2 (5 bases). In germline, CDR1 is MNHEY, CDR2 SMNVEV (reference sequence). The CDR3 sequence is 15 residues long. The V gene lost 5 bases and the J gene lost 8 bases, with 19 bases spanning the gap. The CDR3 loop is CASSQRVQAGDEQFF. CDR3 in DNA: TGTGCCAGCAGTCAACGTGTCCAGGCCGGGGATGAGCAGTTCTTC.